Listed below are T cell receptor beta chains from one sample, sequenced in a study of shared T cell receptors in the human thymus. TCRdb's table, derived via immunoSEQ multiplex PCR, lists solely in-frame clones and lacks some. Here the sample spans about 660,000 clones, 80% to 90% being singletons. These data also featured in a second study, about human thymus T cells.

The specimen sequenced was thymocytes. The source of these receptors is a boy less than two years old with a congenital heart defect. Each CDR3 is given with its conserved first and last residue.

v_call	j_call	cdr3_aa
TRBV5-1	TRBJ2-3	CASREAGQGDTQYF
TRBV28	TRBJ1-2	CASSLLPRTGHGYTF
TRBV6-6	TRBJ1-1	CASSYSGTGGTEAFF
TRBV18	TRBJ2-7	CASSPGREDYEQYF
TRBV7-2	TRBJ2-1	CASSLAGPGQGVEQFF
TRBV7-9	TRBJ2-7	CASSHPDRAYEQYF
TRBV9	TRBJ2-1	CASSPRRRGPYNEQFF
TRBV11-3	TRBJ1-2	CASSPRQGSYGYTF
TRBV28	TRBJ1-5	CASNLDRHSNQPQHF
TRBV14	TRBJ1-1	CASSQGRRGPNTEAFF
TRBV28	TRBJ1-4	CASSLGQITATNEKLFF
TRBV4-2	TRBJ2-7	CASSGAPGQGNSAYEQYF
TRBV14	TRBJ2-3	CASSQEKMAGGGTDTQYF
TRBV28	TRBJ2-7	CASSFGLAVYEQYF
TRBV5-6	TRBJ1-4	CASSSGSLAVGDEKLFF
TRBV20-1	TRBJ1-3	CSGLLGNTIYF
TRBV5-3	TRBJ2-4	CARSPTSGRVINIQYF
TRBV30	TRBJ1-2	CAWISPGANYGYTF
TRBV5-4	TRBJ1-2	CASSQRTGGRYGYTF
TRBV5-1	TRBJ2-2	CASSLTSGDGTGELFF
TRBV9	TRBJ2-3	CASSVGQGDTQYF
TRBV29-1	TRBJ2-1	CSVVGTGGSSYNEQFF
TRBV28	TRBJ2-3	CASTVGLASPGGGTDTQYF
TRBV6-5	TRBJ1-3	CASSSDRGPGNTIYF
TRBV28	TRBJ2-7	CASSFRGPSYEQYF
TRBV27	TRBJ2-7	CASSQDSPYEQYF
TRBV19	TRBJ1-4	CASSIQMGLGEKLFF
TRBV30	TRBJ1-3	CAWSMRLRQGYASGNTIYF
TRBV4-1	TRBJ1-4	CASSQWDTYEKLFF
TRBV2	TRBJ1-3	CASSEDRNSLSGNLSGNTIYF
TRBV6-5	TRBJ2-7	CASRTLAGGHYAQYF
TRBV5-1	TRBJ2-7	CASSLAGTSGYEQYF
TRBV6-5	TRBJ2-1	CASRGDGNSYNEQFF
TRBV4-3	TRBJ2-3	CASSHPGTSGRDTQYF
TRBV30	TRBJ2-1	CAWSVGNEQFF
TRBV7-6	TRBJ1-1	CASSPSETGGGTEAFF
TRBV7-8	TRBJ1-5	CASSLDQGGQPQHF
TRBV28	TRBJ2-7	CASSRGGAGGYEQYF
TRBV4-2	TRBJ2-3	CASSQLGLAGPVDTQYF